A selection of T cell receptor beta chains follows, all from one sample in a study of cytomegalovirus exposure and HLA in healthy donors. Generated by immunoSEQ multiplex PCR, the TCRdb table keeps only in-frame clones and is missing some. The sample yields around 190,000 clones, about 85% seen once. Sample: PBMCs. The receptors originated from a boy younger than 10 in good health and CMV-seronegative. CDR3s include the opening cysteine and the closing phenylalanine or tryptophan. D genes are given only for firm matches. Rows give clone size only sometimes, using once, few, many, or a class for an expanded clone.

clone size	D gene	V gene	J gene	CDR3 DNA	CDR3 protein
NA	TRBD2	TRBV29-1	TRBJ2-3	TGCAGCGTTTCCGGGACTAGCGGGGGTAGTAGCACAGATACGCAGTATTTT	CSVSGTSGGSSTDTQYF
NA	TRBD1	TRBV6-1	TRBJ2-2	TGTGCCAGCAGTGTAGCGACAGGGGTAGGGGAGCTGTTTTTT	CASSVATGVGELFF
once	NA	TRBV5-1	TRBJ2-5	TGCGCCAGCAGCTCCTCGACAGGGAGGGAGACCCAGTACTTC	CASSSSTGRETQYF
few	NA	TRBV5-1	TRBJ1-1	TGCGCCAGCAGCGCCTTCGACTTCAACACTGAAGCTTTCTTT	CASSAFDFNTEAFF
few	NA	TRBV6-5	TRBJ1-5	TGTGCCAGCAGTTACGGAGAGGGGGATCAGCCCCAGCATTTT	CASSYGEGDQPQHF
NA	NA	TRBV15	TRBJ1-1	TGTGCCACCAGCAGGGCGAGGTTTTACACTGAAGCTTTCTTT	CATSRARFYTEAFF
NA	NA	TRBV27	TRBJ1-5	TGTGCCAGCAGTTTGCAGGGGAGCAATCAGCCCCAGCATTTT	CASSLQGSNQPQHF
NA	NA	TRBV5-5	TRBJ2-7	TGTGCCAGCAGCCCTTCCCTAGGGGAATCCTACGAGCAGTACTTC	CASSPSLGESYEQYF
few	NA	TRBV4-1	TRBJ2-7	TGCGCCAGCAGCCAAGTTAGTTCCTACGAGCAGTACTTC	CASSQVSSYEQYF
few	NA	TRBV28	TRBJ1-1	TGTGCCAGCAGTTCAGGGTTCCGAGACACTGAAGCTTTCTTT	CASSSGFRDTEAFF
NA	TRBD1	TRBV4-1	TRBJ2-7	TGCGCCAGCAGCCAACCGGGACAGGGTTCCTACGAGCAGTACTTC	CASSQPGQGSYEQYF
NA	NA	TRBV7-9	TRBJ1-2	TGTTCCAGCAGCCCGGGCTATGGCTACACCTTC	CSSSPGYGYTF
once	TRBD1	TRBV15	TRBJ1-2	TGTGCCACCACCTCGGGAGGGGGGGACAGGGCGCCAGGCTACACCTTC	CATTSGGGDRAPGYTF
NA	TRBD2	TRBV7-6	TRBJ2-1	TGTGCCAGCAGCATAGCGGGAGGGCCAGGCAATGAGCAGTTCTTC	CASSIAGGPGNEQFF
NA	TRBD1	TRBV6-5	TRBJ1-1	TGTGCCAGCAGTCAACACAGGGGGGTCACTGAAGCTTTCTTT	CASSQHRGVTEAFF
NA	NA	TRBV18	TRBJ1-2	TGTGCCAGCTCACCACTTGTTTCAGGCACCAAGGCTATTAGCTACACCTTC	CASSPLVSGTKAISYTF
NA	NA	TRBV27	TRBJ1-1	TGTGCCAGTGCCTTAACAGGGACGAACACTGAAGCTTTCTTT	CASALTGTNTEAFF
once	NA	TRBV7-6	TRBJ1-4	TGTGCCAGCAGCTTAGCGGGGGGACCTGAAAAACTGTTTTTT	CASSLAGGPEKLFF
NA	NA	TRBV11-3	TRBJ2-2	TGTGCCAGCAGCATCAGGGTAGCCGGGGAGCTGTTTTTT	CASSIRVAGELFF
NA	NA	TRBV7-8	TRBJ1-1	TGTGCCAGCAGCTTAACGACAGACACTGAAGCTTTCTTT	CASSLTTDTEAFF
NA	TRBD1	TRBV7-2	TRBJ1-5	TGTGCCAGCAGCATCCGACAGGGGGCAGGTCAGCCCCAGCATTTT	CASSIRQGAGQPQHF
NA	NA	TRBV5-1	TRBJ1-1	TGCGCCAGCAGCCCCCGACAGGCCTCAGGGAACACTGAAGCTTTCTTT	CASSPRQASGNTEAFF
NA	NA	TRBV11-1	TRBJ1-1	TGTGCCAGCAGCTTAAGGAGACAGCGGGACCCTGAAGCTTTCTTT	CASSLRRQRDPEAFF
NA	TRBD2	TRBV27	TRBJ2-1	TGTGCCAGCAGTCCCCTCGGCCTAGCGGGGCGTGCGGATGAGCAGTTCTTC	CASSPLGLAGRADEQFF
NA	NA	TRBV28	TRBJ2-7	TGTGCCAGCAGTTTGGCAGGAAAAAGGTACGAGCAGTACTTC	CASSLAGKRYEQYF
NA	TRBD1	TRBV5-1	TRBJ1-4	TGCGCCAGCAGCCCCAGCGACAGGGACTATGAAAAACTGTTTTTT	CASSPSDRDYEKLFF
NA	NA	TRBV30	TRBJ2-7	TGTGCCTGGAGTGTACTTGAGGGTGGAGCCTACGAGCAGTACTTC	CAWSVLEGGAYEQYF
NA	TRBD1	TRBV2	TRBJ1-5	TGTGCCAGCAGTAAACAGGGGGCTATCAATCAGCCCCAGCATTTT	CASSKQGAINQPQHF
NA	TRBD2	TRBV7-2	TRBJ2-3	TGTGCCAGCAGCTTACGGGTTCTAGCGGGTGACACAGATACGCAGTATTTT	CASSLRVLAGDTDTQYF
few	TRBD1	TRBV14	TRBJ1-4	TGTGCCAGCAGCCAAGATCGGGACAGCGCAAATGAAAAACTGTTTTTT	CASSQDRDSANEKLFF
NA	NA	TRBV10-3	TRBJ1-2	TGTGCCATCAGTGAGTCTGTTCTTAGCGGGGGCGAACTTGGCTACACCTTC	CAISESVLSGGELGYTF
NA	TRBD2	TRBV18	TRBJ2-7	TGTGCCAGCTCCGAGACGATAGCGGGAGCGTCCTACGAGCAGTACTTC	CASSETIAGASYEQYF
once	TRBD1	TRBV28	TRBJ1-2	TGTGCCAGCAGTCCATCGACAGGGAGGAATGGCTACACCTTC	CASSPSTGRNGYTF
few	NA	TRBV28	TRBJ1-4	TGTGCCAGCGCGTTGGGGGCTTGGGAAAAACTGTTTTTT	CASALGAWEKLFF
few	NA	TRBV5-6	TRBJ2-5	TGTGCCAGCAGCTTCGCATCTAGAGTCAAAGAGACCCAGTACTTC	CASSFASRVKETQYF
few	TRBD1	TRBV18	TRBJ1-5	TGTGCCAGCTCACTCGACAGGGTCAATCAGCCCCAGCATTTT	CASSLDRVNQPQHF
once	NA	TRBV28	TRBJ1-1	TGTGCCAGCAGTTTTGTCGCGGGGGGAGCTTTCTTT	CASSFVAGGAFF
NA	TRBD1	TRBV28	TRBJ2-3	TGTGCCAGCAGTTCACTGCAGACAGGGTTATACGGGCAGTATTTT	CASSSLQTGLYGQYF
once	TRBD1	TRBV29-1	TRBJ1-1	TGCAGCGCCAACAGGGGGCGGTGGTCTGAAGCTTTCTTT	CSANRGRWSEAFF
once	NA	TRBV18	TRBJ1-4	TGTGCCAGCTCATATAATGAAAAACTGTTTTTT	CASSYNEKLFF
NA	NA	TRBV7-3	TRBJ1-1	TGTGCCAGCAACCTCAGGGAGGGGCGCGGTTGGGTAACTGAAGCTTTCTTT	CASNLREGRGWVTEAFF
NA	TRBD1	TRBV5-4	TRBJ1-2	TGTGCCAGCCGCGAGAAGGGACAGGGGGACTATGGCTACACCTTC	CASREKGQGDYGYTF
once	TRBD1	TRBV30	TRBJ1-1	TGTGCCTGGATTCTTGGGGGGGGACCCGGGACAGGCCCGGGTACCAACACTGAAGCTTTCTTT	CAWILGGGPGTGPGTNTEAFF
NA	NA	TRBV29-1	TRBJ2-6	TGCAGCGGGTGGGGCCGTTATCGGGCCGGGGCCAACGTCCTGACTTTC	CSGWGRYRAGANVLTF
few	NA	TRBV5-4	TRBJ2-7	TGTGCCAGCAGCTTGCCTCTGCCGGGAGTCTCCTACGAGCAGTACTTC	CASSLPLPGVSYEQYF
NA	NA	TRBV28	TRBJ1-6	TGTGCCAGCAAAAATCAATCACCCCTCCACTTT	CASKNQSPLHF
NA	TRBD2	TRBV19	TRBJ2-1	TGTGCCAGTAGTCGCGCTCTAGCGGGGGGGCTTAATGAGCAGTTCTTC	CASSRALAGGLNEQFF
NA	NA	TRBV10-2	TRBJ1-2	TGCGCCAGCAGCAGGGAAGCTAACTATGGCTACACCTTC	CASSREANYGYTF
NA	NA	TRBV6-1	TRBJ2-4	TGTGCCAGCAGTGAAGAGTGGAGAGTAGCCAAAAACATTCAGTACTTC	CASSEEWRVAKNIQYF